This T cell receptor beta chain is drawn from a study of T cells in tumors after PD-1 blockade. Overall study: Each patient got pembrolizumab 200 mg every 3 weeks or cemiplimab 350 mg every 2 weeks. Daily vismodegib 150 mg continued in a subset of anti-PD-1-treated patients. General study results and limits: Peripheral recruitment is suggested, as some novel exhausted tumor clones were in pre-treatment blood.

This CDR3 comprises 16 residues. The V and J ends lost 0 bases and 4 bases respectively, with 10 bases between them. Looked up from germline, CDR1 is LGHDT and CDR2 is YNNKEL (reference sequence). Data came from immunoSEQ multiplex PCR; TCRdb stores just in-frame clones and leaves some out. The sample yields approximately 60,000 clones, roughly 78% seen once. Note on this clone: The antigen is unknown.

The chain combines TRBV3-1 (or the pseudogene TRBV3-2) with TRBJ1-6; TRBD1 might be the D (5 bases). The source is a human donor with basal cell carcinoma. The sample here was PBMCs, taken before anti-PD-1 treatment. In nucleotides, the CDR3 is TGTGCCAGCAGCCAAGATCGGGGACGTTATAATTCACCCCTCCACTTT. Protein: CASSQDRGRYNSPLHF.